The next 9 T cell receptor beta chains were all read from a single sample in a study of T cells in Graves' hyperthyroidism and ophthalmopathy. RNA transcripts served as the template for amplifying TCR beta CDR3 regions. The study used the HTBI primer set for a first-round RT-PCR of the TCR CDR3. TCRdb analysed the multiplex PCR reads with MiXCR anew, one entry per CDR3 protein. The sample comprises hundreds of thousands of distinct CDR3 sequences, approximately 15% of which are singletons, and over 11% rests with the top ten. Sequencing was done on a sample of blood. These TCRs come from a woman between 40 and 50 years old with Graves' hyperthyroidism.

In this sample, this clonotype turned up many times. The CDR3 nucleotides are TGTGCCAGCAGAGTAGCACTAGCGGAGACCCAGTACTTC. This gives the protein CASRVALAETQYF. V and J are TRBV12-3 or TRBV12-4 and TRBJ2-5; 7 positions match TRBD2. The junction had 6 bases not matched to a gene; V was cut back by 6 bases and J by 5 bases. This CDR3 is 13 amino acids long.

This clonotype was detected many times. The CDR3 bases are TGTGCCTGGTCGAACTATAGCTATGGCTACACCTTC. Residues: CAWSNYSYGYTF. J is TRBJ1-2 and V is TRBV30; D is uncertain. Trimming pared 5 bases from V and 4 bases from J, leaving 11 bases between. Germline loops: CDR1 GTSNPN, CDR2 SVGIG (reference sequence). The CDR3 consists of 12 residues.

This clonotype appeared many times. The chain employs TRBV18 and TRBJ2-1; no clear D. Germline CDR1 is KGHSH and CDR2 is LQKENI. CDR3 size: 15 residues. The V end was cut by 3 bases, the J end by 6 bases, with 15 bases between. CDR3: CASSPGSTSANEQFF. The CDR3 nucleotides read TGTGCCAGCTCACCTGGATCCACCTCCGCCAATGAGCAGTTCTTC. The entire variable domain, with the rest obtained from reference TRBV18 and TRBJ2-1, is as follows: NAGVMQNPRHLVRRRGQEARLRCSPMKGHSHVYWYRQLPEEGLKFMVYLQKENIIDESGMPKERFSAEFPKEGPSILRIQQVVRGDSAAYFCASSPGSTSANEQFFGPGTRLTVL.

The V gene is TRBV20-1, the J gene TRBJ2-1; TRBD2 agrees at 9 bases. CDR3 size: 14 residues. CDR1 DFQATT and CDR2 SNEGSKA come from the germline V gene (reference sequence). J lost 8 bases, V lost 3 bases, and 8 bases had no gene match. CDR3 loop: CSASRSGRIYEQFF. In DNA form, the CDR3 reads TGCAGTGCTAGCCGGAGCGGGAGGATCTATGAGCAGTTCTTC.

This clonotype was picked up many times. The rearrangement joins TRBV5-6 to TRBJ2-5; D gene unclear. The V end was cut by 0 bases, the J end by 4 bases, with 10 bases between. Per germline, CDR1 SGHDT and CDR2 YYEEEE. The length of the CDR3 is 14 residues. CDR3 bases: TGTGCCAGCAGCTTGGTTTCCGAGATAGAGACCCAGTACTTC. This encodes CASSLVSEIETQYF.

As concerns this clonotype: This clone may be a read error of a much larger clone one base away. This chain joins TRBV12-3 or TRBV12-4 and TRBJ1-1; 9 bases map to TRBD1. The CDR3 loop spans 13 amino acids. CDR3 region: CAGSFRQGAEAFF. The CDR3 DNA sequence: TGTGCCGGCAGTTTTAGACAGGGGGCTGAAGCTTTCTTT.

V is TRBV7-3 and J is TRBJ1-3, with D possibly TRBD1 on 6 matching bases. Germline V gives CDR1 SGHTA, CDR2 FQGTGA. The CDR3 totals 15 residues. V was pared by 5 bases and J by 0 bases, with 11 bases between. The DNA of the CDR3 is TGTGCCAGCAGCGAAACAGGGAGCTCTGGAAACACCATATATTTT. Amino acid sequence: CASSETGSSGNTIYF.

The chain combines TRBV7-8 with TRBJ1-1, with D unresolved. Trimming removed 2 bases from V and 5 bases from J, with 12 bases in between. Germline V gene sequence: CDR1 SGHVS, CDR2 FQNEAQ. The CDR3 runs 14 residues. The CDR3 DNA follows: TGTGCCAGCAGCTTAAGTAAGGGAGGAACTGAAGCTTTCTTT. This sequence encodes CASSLSKGGTEAFF.

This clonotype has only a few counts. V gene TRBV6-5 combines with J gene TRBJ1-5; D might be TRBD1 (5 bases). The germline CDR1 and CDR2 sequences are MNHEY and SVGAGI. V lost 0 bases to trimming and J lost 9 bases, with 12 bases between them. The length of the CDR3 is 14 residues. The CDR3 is CASSYSRGNGPQHF. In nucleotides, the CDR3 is TGTGCCAGCAGTTACTCCCGGGGGAATGGGCCCCAGCATTTT.